This T cell receptor (beta chain) was retrieved from a study of blood T cell repertoires in COVID-19. Study details: There were acute and convalescent COVID-19 samples, and they came from the United States, Italy and Spain.

It was during active infection that Seattle patients were enrolled and then longitudinally followed. In the authors' workflow: Reference gene primer amplification gave estimated nucleated cell counts. The method was immunoSEQ multiplex PCR; TCRdb's version includes in-frame clones alone and lacks a portion of them. V and J calls and clone size are given by that table; D and trimming were obtained from the DNA. The table shows 170,000 or so clones, with roughly 80% occurring only once. The V end lost 3 bases, the J end lost 5 bases, and 16 bases lay between the germline ends. Germline V gene lookup returns CDR1 SQVTM and CDR2 ANQGSEA. The CDR3 consists of 14 residues.

Material: peripheral blood. The TCR was taken from a woman aged 70-85 years with COVID-19, enrolled during active disease. The chain has TRBV29-1 and TRBJ1-2, with D possibly TRBD1 on 6 matching bases. CDR3 nucleotides: TGCAGCGTTGAGGCAGGACAGAAGGGTTATGGCTACACCTTC. This codes for CSVEAGQKGYGYTF.